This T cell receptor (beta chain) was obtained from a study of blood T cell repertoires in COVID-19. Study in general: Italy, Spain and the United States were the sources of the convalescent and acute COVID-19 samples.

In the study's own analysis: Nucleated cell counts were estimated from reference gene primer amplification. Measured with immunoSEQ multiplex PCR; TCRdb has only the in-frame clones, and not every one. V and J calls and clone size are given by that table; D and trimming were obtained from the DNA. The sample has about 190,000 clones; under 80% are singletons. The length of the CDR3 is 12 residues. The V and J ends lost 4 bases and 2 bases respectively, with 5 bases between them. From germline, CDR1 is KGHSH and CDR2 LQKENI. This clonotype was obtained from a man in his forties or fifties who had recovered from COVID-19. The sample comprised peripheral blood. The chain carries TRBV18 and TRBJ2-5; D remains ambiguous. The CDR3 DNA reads TGTGCCAGCTCACAGGAGCAAGAGACCCAGTACTTC. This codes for CASSQEQETQYF. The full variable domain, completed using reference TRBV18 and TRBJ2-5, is NAGVMQNPRHLVRRRGQEARLRCSPMKGHSHVYWYRQLPEEGLKFMVYLQKENIIDESGMPKERFSAEFPKEGPSILRIQQVVRGDSAAYFCASSQEQETQYFGPGTRLLVL.